A few counts support the clone carrying this TCR beta chain. What it recognizes is unknown. This record comes from a study of response to subunit inactivated influenza vaccine. CDR1 SGHRS and CDR2 YFSETQ come from the germline V gene. This CDR3 has 15 amino acids. Trimming took off 0 bases at V and 2 bases at J, with 10 bases between the two ends. Study-wide results and limits: The authors proposed limited new T cell recruitment per seasonal influenza vaccination.

From the RT-PCR reads, TCRdb called clonotypes with MiXCR, one entry per CDR3 protein. The sample lists more than 400,000 distinct CDR3 sequences; approximately 7.3% were seen once. Sequenced material: PBMCs from blood, taken around 2 years after vaccination. This chain uses TRBV5-1 with TRBJ2-3, with unresolved D. The sequence came from a man between 50 and 75 years old who received an inactivated influenza vaccine. In nucleotides, the CDR3 is TGCGCCAGCAGCTTGGATGGCGGATTCACAGATACGCAGTATTTT. Translated, it gives CASSLDGGFTDTQYF. The full variable domain, in which reference TRBV5-1 and TRBJ2-3 provide the parts outside the CDR3, is KAGVTQTPRYLIKTRGQQVTLSCSPISGHRSVSWYQQTPGQGLQFLFEYFSETQRNKGNFPGRFSGRQFSNSRSEMNVSTLELGDSALYLCASSLDGGFTDTQYFGPGTRLTVL.